The present TCR beta chain was sequenced within a study of blood T cell repertoires in COVID-19. At the level of the study: The United States, Italy and Spain provided the acute and convalescent COVID-19 samples. In each case, the material was cDNA or gDNA derived from T cells, B-cell-depleted T cells, or PBMCs.

Original data processing: Reference gene primer amplification in the assay estimated nucleated cell counts. Repertoires were generated with immunoSEQ multiplex PCR, while TCRdb's copy carries only in-frame clones and drops some. From that table come the V and J calls and clone size; the DNA was used to work out D and trimming. The table lists about 190,000 clones, roughly 80% of them singletons, with 15% to 20% in the top ten. CDR3 length: 14 residues. Germline loops: CDR1 GTSNPN, CDR2 SVGIG (reference sequence). The junction had 6 bases not matched to a gene; V was cut back by 3 bases and J by 3 bases.

This clonotype originated in a man aged 60-69 years with active or convalescent COVID-19. The chain uses TRBV30 and TRBJ2-5; TRBD1 aligns across 8 bases. The sequenced sample consisted of peripheral blood. As DNA, the CDR3 is TGTGCCTGGAGCCGTACGACAGGGGAAGAGACCCAGTACTTC. Translation: CAWSRTTGEETQYF.